The rows below give T cell receptor beta chains drawn from one sample of a study of blood T cell repertoires in COVID-19. The repertoire was sequenced with immunoSEQ multiplex PCR; TCRdb's copy has only in-frame clones and lacks some. The sample records roughly 99,000 clones, 81% being singletons. Sample: peripheral blood. These receptors all come from a woman of 80 years or more with acute or convalescent COVID-19. CDR3s include the opening cysteine and the closing phenylalanine or tryptophan. D genes are given only for firm matches. Clone size is shown for a subset of rows, as once, few, many or a class of expanded clone.

once | . | TRBJ1-1 | TRBV6-6 | TGTGCCAGCAGTTCACTCGAGGGCAGGGGGAACACTGAAGCTTTCTTT | CASSSLEGRGNTEAFF
. | TRBD2 | TRBJ2-1 | TRBV9 | TGTGCCAGCAGCGCAACTAGCGGGGCTTACAATGAGCAGTTCTTC | CASSATSGAYNEQFF
. | . | TRBJ1-3 | TRBV28 | TGTGCCAGCGGCTTACGTATAGGGGTAGGCGGAAACACCATATATTTT | CASGLRIGVGGNTIYF
. | . | TRBJ2-1 | TRBV7-3 | TGTGCCAGCAGCTCGGGGCCGCGGGGCCAGTATGAGCAGTTCTTC | CASSSGPRGQYEQFF
. | . | TRBJ1-1 | TRBV14 | TGTGCCAGCGCGAGGACATCATCTTTGGGCACTGAAGCTTTCTTT | CASARTSSLGTEAFF
few | . | TRBJ1-6 | TRBV9 | TGTGCCAGCAGCCCAGGGGTCTATAATTCACCCCTCCACTTT | CASSPGVYNSPLHF
. | TRBD2 | TRBJ2-3 | TRBV5-1 | TGCGCCAGCAGCTTGGATCATAGCGGGGTAACAGATACGCAGTATTTT | CASSLDHSGVTDTQYF
. | TRBD1 | TRBJ1-2 | TRBV10-3 | TGTGCCATCAGTGTGACAGGGAGGTATGGCTACACCTTC | CAISVTGRYGYTF
. | . | TRBJ2-2 | TRBV7-8 | TGTGCCAGCAGCTTAGTATCGGGGATTAACACCGGGGAGCTGTTTTTT | CASSLVSGINTGELFF
once | TRBD1 | TRBJ1-1 | TRBV28 | TGTGCCAGCAGTGGCACAGGGGCCGGGAACACTGAAGCTTTCTTT | CASSGTGAGNTEAFF
. | TRBD1 | TRBJ1-2 | TRBV24-1 | TGTGCCACCAGTGCTGGGGACAGGCGCTATGGCTACACCTTC | CATSAGDRRYGYTF
. | . | TRBJ1-3 | TRBV7-2 | TGTGCCAGCAGCTTGGTTCGTAGCTCTGGAAACACCATATATTTT | CASSLVRSSGNTIYF
once | . | TRBJ1-5 | TRBV28 | TGTGCCAGCAGTTTACCAGGGGCTCATGGCAATCAGCCCCAGCATTTT | CASSLPGAHGNQPQHF
. | TRBD2 | TRBJ2-7 | TRBV7-2 | TGTGCCAGCAGCTTATGGGGGGGGACTAGCGGAACCTACGAGCAGTACTTC | CASSLWGGTSGTYEQYF
. | . | TRBJ1-6 | TRBV11-2 | TGTGCCAGCAGCTTAGGCCGACAGGTGAATTCACCCCTCCACTTT | CASSLGRQVNSPLHF
. | . | TRBJ2-1 | TRBV14 | TGTGCCAGCAGCCAGCTTATAGGACAGAGCTCCTACAATGAGCAGTTCTTC | CASSQLIGQSSYNEQFF
. | . | TRBJ1-2 | TRBV18 | TGTGCCAGCTCACCGGGGCAGGGCTCGGGTGGCTACACCTTC | CASSPGQGSGGYTF
few | . | TRBJ1-2 | TRBV7-2 | TGTGCCAGCAGCTTAAAAGGGTCGGGAGGCTACACCTTC | CASSLKGSGGYTF
. | TRBD1 | TRBJ2-5 | TRBV11-2 | TGTGCCAGCAGCCTCAGGGGGATCCAAGAGACCCAGTACTTC | CASSLRGIQETQYF
. | TRBD2 | TRBJ2-3 | TRBV30 | TGTGCCTGCGCGGGGGGCTACACAGATACGCAGTATTTT | CACAGGYTDTQYF
. | . | TRBJ1-2 | TRBV5-1 | TGCGCCAGCAGCCTATCGGGGGGCGAGGGTGGCTACACCTTC | CASSLSGGEGGYTF
. | TRBD1 | TRBJ2-1 | TRBV5-1 | TGCGCCAGCAGCTTGGGACAGGGTCCTTACAATGAGCAGTTCTTC | CASSLGQGPYNEQFF
. | . | TRBJ2-1 | TRBV27 | TGTGCCAGCAGTCCCGGGACTTACTATACTTACAATGAGCAGTTCTTC | CASSPGTYYTYNEQFF
. | . | TRBJ1-6 | TRBV4-2 | TGTGCCAGCAGCCAAGGCTGGACAGAAGGTACACCCCTCCACTTT | CASSQGWTEGTPLHF
. | TRBD1 | TRBJ1-5 | TRBV6-5 | TGTGCCAGCACCTCAACAGGGGATAGCAATCAGCCCCAGCATTTT | CASTSTGDSNQPQHF
. | . | TRBJ1-1 | TRBV7-2 | TGTGCCAGCATGGAGGGTATGAACACTGAAGCTTTCTTT | CASMEGMNTEAFF
. | . | TRBJ1-3 | TRBV5-6 | TGTGCCAGCAGCTTGGTTCAGGCCTTAACTGGAAACACCATATATTTT | CASSLVQALTGNTIYF
. | TRBD1 | TRBJ1-5 | TRBV5-6 | TGTGCCAGCAGCTTGGGGACAGGGCTTCCTAATCAGCCCCAGCATTTT | CASSLGTGLPNQPQHF
. | . | TRBJ1-1 | TRBV7-2 | TGTGCCAGCAGCTCCGGGACAAGGAACACTGAAGCTTTCTTT | CASSSGTRNTEAFF
. | . | TRBJ1-2 | TRBV18 | TGTGCCAGCTCACCACCGGGAGGGAACTATGGCTACACCTTC | CASSPPGGNYGYTF
few | . | TRBJ1-3 | TRBV2 | TGTGCCAGCAGTAGAGACAGACGCGGAAACACCATATATTTT | CASSRDRRGNTIYF
. | TRBD1 | TRBJ2-7 | TRBV18 | TGTGCCAGCTCACCCCCCGCAGGGGGTCCCCACGAGCAGTACTTC | CASSPPAGGPHEQYF
few | TRBD1 | TRBJ2-3 | TRBV2 | TGTGCCAGCAGCCCCCGGGACAGGGACGCAGATACGCAGTATTTT | CASSPRDRDADTQYF
. | . | TRBJ1-6 | TRBV7-8 | TGTGCCAGCAGCTCCCCGGCGACTGAGAGCTCCTATAATTCACCCCTCCACTTT | CASSSPATESSYNSPLHF
. | TRBD1 | TRBJ1-5 | TRBV28 | TGTGCCAGCAAAAACAGGGGGAGCAATCAGCCCCAGCATTTT | CASKNRGSNQPQHF
. | . | TRBJ1-6 | TRBV10-2 | TGCGCCAGCAGTGAGTCACGGAATTCACCCCTCCACTTT | CASSESRNSPLHF
. | . | TRBJ1-1 | TRBV7-2 | TGTGCCAGCAGCTTGTCCGGGAACACTGAAGCTTTCTTT | CASSLSGNTEAFF
. | . | TRBJ1-3 | TRBV15 | TGTGCCACCAGCAGAGATCACCAGGCTGGAAACACCATATATTTT | CATSRDHQAGNTIYF
. | . | TRBJ1-6 | TRBV6-4 | TGTGCCAGCATTAGGGCCCAGGGCCTCAATTCACCCCTCCACTTT | CASIRAQGLNSPLHF
. | . | TRBJ2-3 | TRBV7-8 | TGTGCCAGCAGCGCCCCACGGGGATTGGCGGGTACGCAGTATTTT | CASSAPRGLAGTQYF
. | . | TRBJ1-1 | TRBV5-1 | TGCGCCAGCAGCTTACAGGGGAACACTGAAGCTTTCTTT | CASSLQGNTEAFF
. | TRBD1 | TRBJ1-1 | TRBV28 | TGTGCCAGCAGTATTCGACAGGGACACACTGAAGCTTTCTTT | CASSIRQGHTEAFF
. | . | TRBJ2-2 | TRBV9 | TGTGCCAGCAGCGTAGTGAGTGATGCGAACACCGGGGAGCTGTTTTTT | CASSVVSDANTGELFF
. | . | TRBJ2-6 | TRBV5-4 | TGTGCCAGCAGTCCATCTGGGGCCAACGTCCTGACTTTC | CASSPSGANVLTF
. | TRBD1 | TRBJ1-2 | TRBV6-1 | TGTGCCAGCAGTGAACTTACAGGGGGAAACTATGGCTACACCTTC | CASSELTGGNYGYTF
few | . | TRBJ1-2 | TRBV27 | TGTGCCAGCAGTTCAAACCAACGGGGCTATGGCTACACCTTC | CASSSNQRGYGYTF
. | . | TRBJ1-3 | TRBV18 | TGTGCCAGCTCACCATTCGCCGGTACTGGAAACACCATATATTTT | CASSPFAGTGNTIYF
. | . | TRBJ1-2 | TRBV30 | TGTGCCTGGAGGGCCCCAGGTCTTAACTATGGCTACACCTTC | CAWRAPGLNYGYTF
. | . | TRBJ1-3 | TRBV5-1 | TGCGCCAGCAGCCCACGGTCCGACTCTGGAAACACCATATATTTT | CASSPRSDSGNTIYF
. | TRBD1 | TRBJ1-2 | TRBV6-5 | TGTGCCAGCAGCGGACAGGGGTTTGTGTTAGGCTACACCTTC | CASSGQGFVLGYTF
. | . | TRBJ2-7 | TRBV4-2 | TGTGCCAGCAGCCATGAAACCCCGGGTGAGGAGCAGTACTTC | CASSHETPGEEQYF
. | TRBD1 | TRBJ1-5 | TRBV28 | TGTGCCAGCAGTAGCCCCCAGGGACAGGGGCCGCCCCAGCATTTT | CASSSPQGQGPPQHF
. | TRBD1 | TRBJ1-5 | TRBV30 | TGTGCCTGGAACGGACAGGGGGTGGGCAATCAGCCCCAGCATTTT | CAWNGQGVGNQPQHF
. | TRBD1 | TRBJ2-2 | TRBV6-5 | TGTGCCAGCACACCGTGGACAGGTTCCACCGGGGAGCTGTTTTTT | CASTPWTGSTGELFF
. | . | TRBJ1-4 | TRBV6-2/TRBV6-3 | TGTGCCAGCAGCCTCCGGGACACCCGGGTCGATGAAAAACTGTTTTTT | CASSLRDTRVDEKLFF